A selection of T cell receptor beta chains follows, all from one sample in a study of shared clonotypes between healthy human individuals. Sequencing was performed with immunoSEQ multiplex PCR; in TCRdb, only in-frame clones are kept and a portion is missing. Here the sample spans about half a million clones, around 80% being singletons. The sequenced sample consisted of PBMCs. The receptors derive from a woman aged 40 to 50 in good health. Some clones in this sample may be carry-over from other donors' samples. Each CDR3 is given with its conserved first and last residue.

cdr3_length,j_call,v_call,cdr3_aa
13,TRBJ1-4,TRBV7-2,CASSLSGREKLFF
16,TRBJ2-1,TRBV18,CASSPWKGEGYNEQFF
14,TRBJ2-3,TRBV19,CASSIRPPTDTQYF
15,TRBJ2-6,TRBV7-9,CASSARDSGANVLTF
16,TRBJ1-3,TRBV9,CASSALTSHSGNTIYF
16,TRBJ1-5,TRBV18,CASSPGQKYSNQPQHF
13,TRBJ2-3,TRBV7-9,CASYSLVLDTQYF
14,TRBJ1-2,TRBV7-9,CASSRDSSVSGYTF
15,TRBJ2-5,TRBV10-3,CAISEGLAAEETQYF
15,TRBJ2-5,TRBV7-7,CASSLARGPQETQYF
14,TRBJ1-2,TRBV2,CASRDRLLTYGYTF
14,TRBJ2-1,TRBV2,CASQGREGRNEQFF
17,TRBJ2-7,TRBV7-8,CASSLVGAGGGTYEQYF
14,TRBJ1-1,TRBV5-1,CASSLAGGRSEAFF
16,TRBJ2-1,TRBV19,CASSISLAGAYNEQFF
14,TRBJ1-5,TRBV6-6,CASSTQGLNQPQHF
18,TRBJ2-1,TRBV4-1,CASSLGGKGPLGYNEQFF
13,TRBJ2-5,TRBV27,CASSLSETETQYF
13,TRBJ2-7,TRBV6-5,CATLAPGIYEQYF
13,TRBJ2-1,TRBV5-1,CASNPQTSNEQFF
14,TRBJ2-2,TRBV4-1,CASSQGQNTGELFF
12,TRBJ2-7,TRBV14,CASSQGAREQYF
14,TRBJ2-7,TRBV5-1,CASSRTTGSNEQYF
13,TRBJ1-2,TRBV6-5,CASSPDLDDGYTF
14,TRBJ1-6,TRBV6-1,CASSEDAGEGPLHF
15,TRBJ2-1,TRBV6-5,CASSRRPAGEIEQFF